These 10 T cell receptor beta chains came from one sample sequenced in a study of Ad26.COV2.S vaccination and SARS-CoV-2 variants. Profiled with immunoSEQ multiplex PCR; TCRdb holds only in-frame clones, not every one. The repertoire holds about 390,000 clones, with 80% to 95% as singletons. Specified treatment: over 15 received Ad26.COV2.S at low or high dose, single or two shots; 5 received placebo; per-sample allocation not given. The samples date from day 63 after the first vaccine or placebo injection. Sequences were derived from peripheral blood, sampled in a trial of Ad26.COV2.S vaccine versus placebo. The receptors come from a person aged 18 to 59 who received the Ad26.COV2.S COVID-19 vaccine or a placebo.

The chain combines TRBV5-1 with TRBJ1-2, with 9 bases matching TRBD1. The CDR3 spans 15 residues. The germline V gene encodes CDR1 SGHRS and CDR2 YFSETQ. V shed 3 bases and J 2 bases; nucleotides not matched to a gene: 5. DNA for the CDR3: TGCGCCAGCAGCTCCGGACAGGGGTGGAACTATGGCTACACCTTC. Its protein is CASSSGQGWNYGYTF.

CDR3: CASSEGQGGYGELFF. In DNA, the CDR3 is TGTGCCAGCAGTGAGGGACAGGGGGGGTACGGGGAGCTGTTTTTT. The V gene is TRBV6-1, the J gene TRBJ2-2, with 11 bases fitting TRBD1. The CDR3 length is 15 residues. With V trimmed by 3 bases and J by 7 bases, 4 bases remained unmatched. Germline-derived CDR1 and CDR2 are MNHNS and SASEGT.

This chain uses TRBV6-5 with TRBJ1-5, with a possible D match to TRBD1 (6 bases). From germline, CDR1 is MNHEY and CDR2 SVGAGI. The CDR3 runs 14 residues. The germline V and J ends were trimmed by 6 bases and 5 bases, with 14 bases remaining between them. The CDR3 DNA reads as TGTGCCAGCAGAGAGGTGGGGGCGGATCAGCCCCAGCATTTT. Translated: CASREVGADQPQHF.

This chain links TRBV6-5 with TRBJ1-2; D possibly corresponds to TRBD1 (6 bases). Germline values: CDR1 MNHEY, CDR2 SVGAGI. Trimming took off 10 bases at V and 3 bases at J, with 18 bases between the two ends. This CDR3 spans 14 amino acids. This chain's CDR3 is CATQGHPGDYGYTF. The CDR3, as DNA: TGTGCCACCCAGGGCCATCCAGGGGACTATGGCTACACCTTC.

The chain joins TRBV4-3 to TRBJ1-6; D is uncertain. V was pared by 3 bases and J by 0 bases, with 15 bases between. This CDR3 has 18 residues. Germline CDR1 is LGHNA and CDR2 is YSLEER. The CDR3 loop reads CASSQVGGRSSYNSPLHF. CDR3 in DNA: TGCGCCAGCAGCCAGGTGGGCGGACGGAGCTCCTATAATTCACCCCTCCACTTT.

The rearrangement joins TRBV7-6 to TRBJ1-3, with a tentative D call TRBD1 (5 bases). CDR1 is SGHVS and CDR2 is FNYEAQ in the germline V gene. This CDR3 spans 16 amino acids. V was trimmed by 8 bases and J by 0 bases, leaving 17 bases between them. Here the CDR3 DNA reads TGTGCCAGCTCGGGAACACTAGACAGCTCTGGAAACACCATATATTTT. Its translation is CASSGTLDSSGNTIYF.

This rearrangement joins TRBV19 to TRBJ1-2; D gene unclear. The CDR3 is 18 residues long. CDR1 is LNHDA and CDR2 is SQIVND in the germline V gene (reference sequence). V lost 6 bases to trimming and J lost 5 bases, with 28 bases between them. This CDR3 reads CASSPPYQTRGENYGYTF. The CDR3, as DNA: TGTGCCAGTAGCCCCCCTTACCAGACCCGAGGCGAGAATTATGGCTACACCTTC.

The chain combines TRBV7-9 with TRBJ1-1; D remains ambiguous. Trimming cost V 2 bases and J 5 bases, with 18 bases left between them. The CDR3 has 16 residues. Germline lookup yields CDR1 SEHNR and CDR2 FQNEAQ (reference sequence). The CDR3 region has the DNA TGTGCCAGCAGCTTACGGGGTTATGGATTGAGGACTGAAGCTTTCTTT. Its translation is CASSLRGYGLRTEAFF.

J is TRBJ1-3 and V is TRBV4-3; 8 bases are shared with TRBD1. V lost 4 bases and J lost 3; bases outside the gene matches: 5. This CDR3 contains 15 residues. The germline CDR1 and CDR2 sequences are LGHNA and YSLEER. DNA of the CDR3: TGCGCCAGCAGCCTTGGGACAGGTTATGGAAACACCATATATTTT. Residues: CASSLGTGYGNTIYF.

With regard to this clone: The junction and the germline gene differ at one end; a read error may be behind it. This chain's CDR3 is CASNQATASNTEAFF. The CDR3 nucleotides read TGCGCCAGCAACCAAGCGACAGCATCGAACACTGAAGCTTTCTTT. The chain employs TRBV4-3 and TRBJ1-1; TRBD1 is a possible D gene (5 bases). This CDR3 is 15 amino acids long. Germline V CDR1 and CDR2: LGHNA, YSLEER.